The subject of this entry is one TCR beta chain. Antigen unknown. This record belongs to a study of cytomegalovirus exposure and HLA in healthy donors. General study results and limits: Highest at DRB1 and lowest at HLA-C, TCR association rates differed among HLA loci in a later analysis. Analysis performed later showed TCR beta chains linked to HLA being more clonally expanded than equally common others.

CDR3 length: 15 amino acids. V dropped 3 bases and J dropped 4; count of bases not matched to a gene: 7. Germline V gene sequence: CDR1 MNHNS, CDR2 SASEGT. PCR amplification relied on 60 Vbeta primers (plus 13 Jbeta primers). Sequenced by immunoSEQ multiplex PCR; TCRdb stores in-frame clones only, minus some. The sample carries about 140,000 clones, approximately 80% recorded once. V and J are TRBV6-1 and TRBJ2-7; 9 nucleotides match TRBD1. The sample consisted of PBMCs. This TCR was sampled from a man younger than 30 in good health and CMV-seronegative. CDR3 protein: CASSDPGTGKYEQYF. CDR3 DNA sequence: TGTGCCAGCAGTGACCCCGGGACAGGGAAATACGAGCAGTACTTC.